The clone carrying this T cell receptor beta chain was seen ten or more times. This sample is part of a study of response to subunit inactivated influenza vaccine. V was shortened by 3 bases and J by 1 base, with 9 bases between the two germline ends. The CDR3 spans 14 residues. MiXCR was run by TCRdb on the RT-PCR reads, yielding one entry per CDR3 protein. The sample gives just under 550,000 distinct CDR3 sequences, under 25% of which show up once; around 2.8% is in the top ten. In addition, the sample was reused for a study of T cells expressing NK-cell markers. As reported in that work: A 5'RACE template switching approach incorporating UMIs was used to make TCR beta cDNA. It was sorted CD3+CD56-NKG2C+, CD3+CD56+NKG2C- and CD3+CD56+NKG2C+ T cells that provided the TCR beta repertoires.

The sequence came from a man aged 45-60 years who received an inactivated influenza vaccine. The source material was CD4+ T cells sorted from PBMCs, sampled roughly 12 days after vaccination. The V gene is TRBV12-3 or TRBV12-4, the J gene TRBJ1-1; D is undetermined. CDR3 sequence: CASSFNQRNTEAFF. CDR3 bases: TGTGCCAGCAGTTTCAATCAGCGGAACACTGAAGCTTTCTTT.